The source of this TCR beta chain is a study of T cell responses to AZD1222 COVID-19 vaccine. The germline CDR1 and CDR2 sequences are LGHDT and YNNKEL (reference sequence). V gave up 4 bases and J gave up 8 bases; unmatched junction bases: 9. The CDR3 runs to 15 residues. Generated by immunoSEQ multiplex PCR, the TCRdb table keeps only in-frame clones and is missing some. There are 65,000 to 85,000 clones in the sample; 75% to 90% occur only once, and less than 11% lies in the top ten. The V call is TRBV3-1 (or the pseudogene TRBV3-2), the J call TRBJ1-4; 8 nucleotides line up with TRBD1. This receptor was taken from an adult who received the AZD1222 COVID-19 vaccine. Sequencing was performed on peripheral blood, taken 28 days after the second AZD1222 dose. The CDR3 protein is CASSPLQGGREKLFF. The CDR3 DNA reads as TGTGCCAGCAGCCCACTACAGGGGGGGCGGGAAAAACTGTTTTTT.